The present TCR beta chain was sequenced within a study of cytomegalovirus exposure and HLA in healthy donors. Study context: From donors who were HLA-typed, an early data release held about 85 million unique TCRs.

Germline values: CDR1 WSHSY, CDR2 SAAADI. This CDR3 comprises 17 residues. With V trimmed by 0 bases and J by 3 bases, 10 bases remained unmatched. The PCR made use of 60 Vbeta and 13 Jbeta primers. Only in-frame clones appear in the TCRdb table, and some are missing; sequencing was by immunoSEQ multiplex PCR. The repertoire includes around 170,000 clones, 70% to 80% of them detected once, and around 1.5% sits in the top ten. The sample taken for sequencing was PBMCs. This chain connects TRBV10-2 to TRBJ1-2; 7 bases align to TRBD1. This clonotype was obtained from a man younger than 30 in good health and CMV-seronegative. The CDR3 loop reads CASSESTGAYPDYGYTF. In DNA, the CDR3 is TGCGCCAGCAGTGAGTCCACAGGGGCCTATCCGGACTATGGCTACACCTTC.